The TCR beta chain described here comes from a study of immune cell composition in non-small cell lung cancer. Points from the study as a whole: Shared sequences between tumour-reactive and dominant in vivo clones were not proven.

The assay was immunoSEQ multiplex PCR, and TCRdb's table has in-frame clones only and misses some. The sample holds 3,000 to 4,000 clones; roughly 80% are singletons and the top ten take around 21%. In the case of this clone: Its specificity is not known.

Trimming cost V 6 bases and J 7 bases; bases outside gene matches: 9. Germline values: CDR1 MDHEN, CDR2 SYDVKM. The CDR3 extends over 14 amino acids. The sample consisted of lung tumor tissue. The clonotype comes from a human donor with non-small cell lung cancer. J is TRBJ2-7 and V is TRBV28; 10 bases are a match to TRBD2. CDR3 nucleotides: TGTGCCAGCAGAGGACTAGCGGCTTATTGGGAGCAGTACTTC. Amino acid sequence: CASRGLAAYWEQYF. The variable domain in full, completed from reference TRBV28 and TRBJ2-7, reads DVKVTQSSRYLVKRTGEKVFLECVQDMDHENMFWYRQDPGLGLRLIYFSYDVKMKEKGDIPEGYSVSREKKERFSLILESASTNQTSMYLCASRGLAAYWEQYFGPGTRLTVT.